The T cell receptor beta chain under discussion was sequenced for a study of beta chain features in type 1 diabetes. Expressed TCRB transcripts were sequenced because the entire RNA isolate underwent reverse transcription. This table comes from immunoSEQ multiplex PCR, and its TCRdb copy is limited to in-frame clones, with some not included. The sample yields hundreds of thousands of clones, roughly 12% seen once. A remark on this clone: As yet, its antigen is unknown. One junction end does not reproduce the germline sequence, and a read error may be involved.

Notes on the study in general: Type 1 diabetes patients had moderately but significantly shorter TCRB CDR3s in all four CD4+ subsets. In comparison with healthy donors, patients had naive, central memory and Treg TCRB repertoires that appeared more similar. The study left unresolved whether HLA type influences TCRB rearrangement. Patients with type 1 diabetes showed fewer VDJ junction insertions and more deletions.

The authors obtained over 98% purity in all sorted populations. This CDR3 contains 15 residues. Germline loops: CDR1 SQVTM, CDR2 ANQGSEA. Material: naive CD4+ T cells from blood. The origin of this receptor is a man aged 18 to 30 with type 1 diabetes. The V and J genes are TRBV29-1 and TRBJ1-1; no reliable D call. CDR3 region: CSVEESWEAGTEAFF. The CDR3 nucleotides read TGCAGCGTCGAAGAGTCTTGGGAGGCAGGCACTGAAGCTTTCTTT.